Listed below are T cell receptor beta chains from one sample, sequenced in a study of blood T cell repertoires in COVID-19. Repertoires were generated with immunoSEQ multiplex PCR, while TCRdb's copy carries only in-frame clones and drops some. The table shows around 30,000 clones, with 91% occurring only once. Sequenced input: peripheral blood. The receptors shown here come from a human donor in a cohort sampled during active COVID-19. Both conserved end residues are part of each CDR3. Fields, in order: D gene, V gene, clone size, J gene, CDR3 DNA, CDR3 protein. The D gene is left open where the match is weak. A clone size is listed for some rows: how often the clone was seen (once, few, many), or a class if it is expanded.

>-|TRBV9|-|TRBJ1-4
TGTGCCAGCAGCGACGGGACTAATGAAAAACTGTTTTTT
CASSDGTNEKLFF
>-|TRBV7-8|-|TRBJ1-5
TGTGCCAGCAGCCAGGGTGCGGGGATCCTGCCAAATCAGCCCCAGCATTTT
CASSQGAGILPNQPQHF
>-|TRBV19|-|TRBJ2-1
TGTGCCAGTAATTTCGTGGCCACCAGCTCCTACAATGAGCAGTTCTTC
CASNFVATSSYNEQFF
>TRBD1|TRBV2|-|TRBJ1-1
TGTGCCAATGGACAGGGGGATGAAGCTTTCTTT
CANGQGDEAFF
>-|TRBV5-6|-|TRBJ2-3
TGTGCCAGCAGCCCAAGGACAGAACCAGCGGATACGCAGTATTTT
CASSPRTEPADTQYF
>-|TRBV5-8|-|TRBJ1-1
TGTGCCAGCAGCTTTAACTCCCCTGAAGCTTTCTTT
CASSFNSPEAFF
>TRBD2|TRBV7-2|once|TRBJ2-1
TGTGCCAGCAGCTTAGGCCCAGCGGGGGGTTCCTACAATGAGCAGTTCTTC
CASSLGPAGGSYNEQFF
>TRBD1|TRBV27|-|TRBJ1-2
TGTGCCAGCAGTGATCCACAGGGGGCTTCGCATGGCTACACCTTC
CASSDPQGASHGYTF
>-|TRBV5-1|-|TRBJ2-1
TGCGCCAGCAGGGAGGGACTTAGCTACAATGAGCAGTTCTTC
CASREGLSYNEQFF
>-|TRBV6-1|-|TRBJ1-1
TGTGCCAGCAGTGAATTAATAGGTTTGGGGGGGAACACTGAAGCTTTCTTT
CASSELIGLGGNTEAFF
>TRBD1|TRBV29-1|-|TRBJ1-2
TGCAGCGTCGACAGGGGGATTGGTGGCTACACCTTC
CSVDRGIGGYTF
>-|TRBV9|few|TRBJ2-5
TGTGCCAGCAGCGTAGATAGCCGAGAGACCCAGTACTTC
CASSVDSRETQYF
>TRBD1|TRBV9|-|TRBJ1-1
TGTGCCAGCAGCTCTCTACAGGGGGGTACTGAAGCTTTCTTT
CASSSLQGGTEAFF
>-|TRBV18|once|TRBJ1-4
TGTGCCAGCTCACCAGGGGGGGAAAAACTGTTTTTT
CASSPGGEKLFF
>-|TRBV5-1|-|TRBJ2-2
TGCGCCAGCAGCCTACTAACAGGCGCGAACACCGGGGAGCTGTTTTTT
CASSLLTGANTGELFF